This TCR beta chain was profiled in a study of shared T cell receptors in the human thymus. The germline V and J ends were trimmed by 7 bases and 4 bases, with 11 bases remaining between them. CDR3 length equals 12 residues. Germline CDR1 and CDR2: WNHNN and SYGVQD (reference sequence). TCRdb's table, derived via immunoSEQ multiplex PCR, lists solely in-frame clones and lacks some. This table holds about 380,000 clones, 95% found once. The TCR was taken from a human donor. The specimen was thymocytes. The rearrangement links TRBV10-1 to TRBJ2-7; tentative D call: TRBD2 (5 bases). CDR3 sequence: CASNGRGYEQYF. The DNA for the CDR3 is TGCGCCAGCAACGGGCGAGGGTACGAGCAGTACTTC.